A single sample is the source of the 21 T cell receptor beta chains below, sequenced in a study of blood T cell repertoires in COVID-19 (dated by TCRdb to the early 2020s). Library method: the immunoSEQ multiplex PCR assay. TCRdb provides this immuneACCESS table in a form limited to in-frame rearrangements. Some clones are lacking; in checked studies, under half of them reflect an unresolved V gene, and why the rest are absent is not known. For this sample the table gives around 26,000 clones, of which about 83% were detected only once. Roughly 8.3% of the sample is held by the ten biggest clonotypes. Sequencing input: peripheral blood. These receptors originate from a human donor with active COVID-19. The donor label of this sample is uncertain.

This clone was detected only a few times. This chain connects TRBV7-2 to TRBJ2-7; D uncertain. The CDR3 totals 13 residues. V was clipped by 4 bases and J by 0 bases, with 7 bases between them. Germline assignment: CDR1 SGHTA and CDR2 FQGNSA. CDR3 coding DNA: TGTGCCAGCAGCTCCGGTAGCTCCTACGAGCAGTACTTC. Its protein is CASSSGSSYEQYF.

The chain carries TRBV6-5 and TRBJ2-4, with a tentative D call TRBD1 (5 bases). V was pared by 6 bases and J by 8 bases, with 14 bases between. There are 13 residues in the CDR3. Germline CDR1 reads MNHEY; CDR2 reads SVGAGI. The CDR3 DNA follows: TGTGCCAGCAGGCCGACAGAGGTGGACATTCAGTACTTC. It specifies CASRPTEVDIQYF.

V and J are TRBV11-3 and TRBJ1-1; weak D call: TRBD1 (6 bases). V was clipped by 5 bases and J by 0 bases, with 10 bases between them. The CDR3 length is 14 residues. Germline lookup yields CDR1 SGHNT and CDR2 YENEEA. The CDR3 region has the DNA TGTGCCAGCAGCGGGACACCTATGAACACTGAAGCTTTCTTT. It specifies CASSGTPMNTEAFF.

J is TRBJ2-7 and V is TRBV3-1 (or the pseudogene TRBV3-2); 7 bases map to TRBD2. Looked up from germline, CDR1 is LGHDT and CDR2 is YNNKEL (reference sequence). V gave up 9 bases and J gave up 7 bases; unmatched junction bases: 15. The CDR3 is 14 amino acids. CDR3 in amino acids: CASRSSGLGKEQYF. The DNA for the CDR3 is TGTGCCAGTAGGAGTAGCGGGCTGGGGAAAGAGCAGTACTTC.

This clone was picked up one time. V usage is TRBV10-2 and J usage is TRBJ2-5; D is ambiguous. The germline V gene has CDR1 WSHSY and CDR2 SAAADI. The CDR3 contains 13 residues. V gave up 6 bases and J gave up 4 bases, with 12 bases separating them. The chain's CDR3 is CASSPSYGETQYF. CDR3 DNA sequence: TGCGCCAGCAGCCCCTCCTACGGAGAGACCCAGTACTTC.

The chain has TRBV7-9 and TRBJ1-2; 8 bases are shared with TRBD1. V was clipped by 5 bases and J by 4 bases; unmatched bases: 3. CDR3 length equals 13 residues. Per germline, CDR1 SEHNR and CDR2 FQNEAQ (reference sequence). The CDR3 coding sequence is TGTGCCAGCAGCCCCCAGGGGGCCTATGGCTACACCTTC. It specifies CASSPQGAYGYTF.

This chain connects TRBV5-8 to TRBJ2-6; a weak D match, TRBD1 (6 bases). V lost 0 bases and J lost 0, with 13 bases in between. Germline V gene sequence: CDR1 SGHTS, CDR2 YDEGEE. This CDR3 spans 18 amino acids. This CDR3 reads CASSLVQGPISGANVLTF. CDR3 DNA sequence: TGTGCCAGCAGCTTGGTCCAGGGGCCCATCTCTGGGGCCAACGTCCTGACTTTC.

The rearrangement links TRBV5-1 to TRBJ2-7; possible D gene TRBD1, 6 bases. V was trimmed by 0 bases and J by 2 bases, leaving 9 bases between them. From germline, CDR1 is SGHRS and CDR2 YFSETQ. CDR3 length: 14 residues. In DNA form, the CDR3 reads TGCGCCAGCAGCTTGGCAGGGGCCCCCTACGAGCAGTACTTC. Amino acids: CASSLAGAPYEQYF.

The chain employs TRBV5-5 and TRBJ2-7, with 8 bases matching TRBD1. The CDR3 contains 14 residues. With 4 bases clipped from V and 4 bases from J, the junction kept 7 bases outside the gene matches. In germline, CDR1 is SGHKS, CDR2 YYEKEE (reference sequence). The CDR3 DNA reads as TGTGCCAGCAGCCCCGGGACAGGAATGTACGAGCAGTACTTC. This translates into CASSPGTGMYEQYF. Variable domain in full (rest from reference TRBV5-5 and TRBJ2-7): DAGVTQSPTHLIKTRGQQVTLRCSPISGHKSVSWYQQVLGQGPQFIFQYYEKEERGRGNFPDRFSARQFPNYSSELNVNALLLGDSALYLCASSPGTGMYEQYFGPGTRLTVT.

This CDR3 is CASSARLAGGYNEQFF. The CDR3 DNA follows: TGTGCCAGCAGCGCCCGACTAGCGGGAGGGTACAATGAGCAGTTCTTC. This chain connects TRBV4-2 to TRBJ2-1, with 14 bases aligning to TRBD2. Germline V gene sequence: CDR1 LGHNA, CDR2 YNFKEQ. Germline trimming cut 5 bases from V and 4 bases from J; bases unmatched to any gene: 4. This CDR3 comprises 16 residues.

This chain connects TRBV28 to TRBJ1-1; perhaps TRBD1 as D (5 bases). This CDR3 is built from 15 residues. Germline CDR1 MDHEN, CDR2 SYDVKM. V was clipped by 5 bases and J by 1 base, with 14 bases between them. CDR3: CASSLRTGGNTEAFF. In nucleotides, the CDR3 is TGTGCCAGCAGTCTGCGGACGGGGGGGAACACTGAAGCTTTCTTT.

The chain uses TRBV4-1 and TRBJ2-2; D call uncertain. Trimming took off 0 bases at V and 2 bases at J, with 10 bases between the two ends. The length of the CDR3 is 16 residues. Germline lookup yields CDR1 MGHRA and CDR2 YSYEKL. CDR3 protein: CASSQDSRRNTGELFF. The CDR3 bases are TGCGCCAGCAGCCAAGATAGCCGCCGAAACACCGGGGAGCTGTTTTTT.

The chain's CDR3 is CASSPRGTGHLVEGYTF. The CDR3 DNA is TGTGCCAGCAGTCCGCGGGGGACAGGACACTTAGTAGAGGGCTACACCTTC. This chain connects TRBV28 to TRBJ1-2; the match to TRBD1 covers 8 bases. The CDR3 covers 17 residues. The V gene's germline CDR1 is MDHEN and CDR2 SYDVKM. V lost 5 bases to trimming and J lost 8 bases; unmatched junction nucleotides: 19.

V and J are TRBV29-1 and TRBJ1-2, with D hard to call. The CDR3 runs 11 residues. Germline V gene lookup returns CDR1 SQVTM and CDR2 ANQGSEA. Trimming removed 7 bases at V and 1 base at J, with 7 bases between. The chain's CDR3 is CSGENNYGYTF. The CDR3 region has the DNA TGCAGCGGCGAGAATAACTATGGCTACACCTTC.

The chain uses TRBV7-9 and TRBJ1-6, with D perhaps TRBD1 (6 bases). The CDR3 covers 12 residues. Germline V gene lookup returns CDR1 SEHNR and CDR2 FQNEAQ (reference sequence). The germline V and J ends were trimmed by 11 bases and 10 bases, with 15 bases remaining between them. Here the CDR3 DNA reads TGTGCCCTCGAAGCAGGGGAATCACCCCTCCACTTT. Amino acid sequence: CALEAGESPLHF.

The CDR3 reads CAWSSAPPSYEQYF. The CDR3 DNA is TGTGCCTGGAGTAGCGCCCCACCATCCTACGAGCAGTACTTC. This chain uses TRBV30 with TRBJ2-7, with D unresolved. Trimming removed 2 bases at V and 1 base at J, with 12 bases between. The length of the CDR3 is 14 residues. The germline gives CDR1 GTSNPN, CDR2 SVGIG (reference sequence).

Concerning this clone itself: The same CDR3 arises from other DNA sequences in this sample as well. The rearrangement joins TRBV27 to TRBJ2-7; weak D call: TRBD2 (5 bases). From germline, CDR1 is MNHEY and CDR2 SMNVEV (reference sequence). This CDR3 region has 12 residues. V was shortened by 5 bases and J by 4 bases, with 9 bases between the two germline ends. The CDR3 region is CASSLTGYEQYF. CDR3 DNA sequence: TGTGCCAGCAGTCTGACGGGATACGAGCAGTACTTC.

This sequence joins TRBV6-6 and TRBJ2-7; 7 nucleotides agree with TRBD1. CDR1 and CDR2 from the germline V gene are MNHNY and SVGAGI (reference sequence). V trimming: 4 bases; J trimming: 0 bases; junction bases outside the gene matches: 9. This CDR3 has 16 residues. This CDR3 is CASSFYRGSSSYEQYF. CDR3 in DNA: TGTGCCAGCAGTTTCTACAGGGGCTCAAGCTCCTACGAGCAGTACTTC.

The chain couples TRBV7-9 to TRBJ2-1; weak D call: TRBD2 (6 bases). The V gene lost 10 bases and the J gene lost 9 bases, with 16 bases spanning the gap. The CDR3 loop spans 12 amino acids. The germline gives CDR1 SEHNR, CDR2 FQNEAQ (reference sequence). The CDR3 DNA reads TGTGCCACGCTAAGCGGGCGAGGTGAGCAGTTCTTC. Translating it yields CATLSGRGEQFF.

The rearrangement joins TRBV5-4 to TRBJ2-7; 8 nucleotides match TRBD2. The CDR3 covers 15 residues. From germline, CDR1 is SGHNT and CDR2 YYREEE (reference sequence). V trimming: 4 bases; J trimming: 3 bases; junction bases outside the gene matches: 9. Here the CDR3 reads CASSASGTRGYEQYF. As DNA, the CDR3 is TGTGCCAGCAGCGCCTCCGGGACTAGAGGCTACGAGCAGTACTTC. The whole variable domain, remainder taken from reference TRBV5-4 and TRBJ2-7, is ETGVTQSPTHLIKTRGQQVTLRCSSQSGHNTVSWYQQALGQGPQFIFQYYREEENGRGNFPPRFSGLQFPNYSSELNVNALELDDSALYLCASSASGTRGYEQYFGPGTRLTVT.

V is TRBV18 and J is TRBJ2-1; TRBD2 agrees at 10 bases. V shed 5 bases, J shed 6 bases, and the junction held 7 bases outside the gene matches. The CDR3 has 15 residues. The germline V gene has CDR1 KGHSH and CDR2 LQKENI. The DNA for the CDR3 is TGTGCCAGCTCATCTACTAGCGGGAATGGCAATGAGCAGTTCTTC. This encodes CASSSTSGNGNEQFF.